This section outlines one T cell receptor (beta chain) sequence together with its context. The data were obtained in a study of T-cell memory formation after mild COVID-19. TCRdb recomputed calls from the 5' RACE reads with MiXCR, one row per CDR3 protein. The table shows about 440,000 distinct CDR3 sequences, with around 20% occurring only once. Germline-derived CDR1 and CDR2 are MGHDK and SYGVNS. There are 15 residues in the CDR3. V was trimmed by 3 bases and J by 2 bases, leaving 14 bases between them. Source material: PBMCs or a T cell subset sorted from them (not recorded which). The TCR originated in an adult woman who had mild COVID-19 (a few samples of this study predate the infection). Cell type and time point are not known. The J gene is TRBJ2-7, the V gene TRBV25-1; weak D call: TRBD2 (6 bases). Written as DNA, the CDR3 is TGTGCCAGCAGTGAGGGTTATGGGGGGACCTACGAGCAGTACTTC. Translated: CASSEGYGGTYEQYF.